These 21 T cell receptor beta chains originate from one sample sequenced in a study of T cell responses to AZD1222 COVID-19 vaccine. Sequenced by immunoSEQ multiplex PCR; TCRdb stores in-frame clones only, minus some. In the table there are 120,000 or so clones, around 85% of which are singletons. This specimen was peripheral blood, taken on day 0 of AZD1222 vaccination. These receptor sequences come from an adult in good health.

In its sample, this clone was seen a few times. This chain joins TRBV2 and TRBJ1-6, with D uncertain. The germline V gene has CDR1 SNHLY and CDR2 FYNNEI. With 6 bases removed from V and 5 bases from J, the gap between germline ends came to 14 bases. This CDR3 is built from 15 residues. The CDR3 is CASRAGSVHNSPLHF. The CDR3 DNA is TGTGCCAGCAGAGCCGGGAGCGTGCATAATTCACCCCTCCACTTT. The full variable domain, rest sourced from reference TRBV2 and TRBJ1-6, is EPEVTQTPSHQVTQMGQEVILRCVPISNHLYFYWYRQILGQKVEFLVSFYNNEISEKSEIFDDQFSVERPDGSNFTLKIRSTKLEDSAMYFCASRAGSVHNSPLHFGNGTRLTVT.

The gene calls are TRBV19 and TRBJ2-6, with 8 bases matching TRBD2. Trimming took 4 bases from V and 0 from J; bases not matched to a gene: 5. From germline, CDR1 is LNHDA and CDR2 SQIVND (reference sequence). The CDR3 extends over 17 amino acids. The CDR3 nucleotides are TGTGCCAGTAGTAGCGGGGGGTCCAACTCTGGGGCCAACGTCCTGACTTTC. Protein: CASSSGGSNSGANVLTF.

The V call is TRBV7-2, the J call TRBJ2-1; no reliable D call. Looked up from germline, CDR1 is SGHTA and CDR2 is FQGNSA. The CDR3 contains 12 residues. Trimming removed 5 bases at V and 3 bases at J, with 5 bases between. CDR3 DNA sequence: TGTGCCAGCAGCCTATACTACAATGAGCAGTTCTTC. It encodes CASSLYYNEQFF.

The rearrangement joins TRBV5-1 to TRBJ2-2; a possible D gene is TRBD2 (5 bases). Germline lookup yields CDR1 SGHRS and CDR2 YFSETQ. The CDR3 has 14 residues. With 1 base removed from V and 8 bases from J, the gap between germline ends came to 12 bases. The DNA of the CDR3 is TGCGCCAGCAGCTTGTACCGGGGTCCGGGGGAGCTGTTTTTT. Translated, it gives CASSLYRGPGELFF.

V is TRBV19 and J is TRBJ1-5, with 7 positions matching TRBD1. This CDR3 region has 17 residues. J was trimmed by 5 bases and V by 2 bases; bases with no gene match: 12. The V gene's germline CDR1 is LNHDA and CDR2 SQIVND (reference sequence). The CDR3 protein is CASSIRSGTVPYQPQHF. The CDR3 region has the DNA TGTGCCAGTAGTATAAGAAGCGGGACAGTTCCCTATCAGCCCCAGCATTTT.

In its sample, this clone was seen many times. The chain recombines TRBV6-1 with TRBJ1-3; a possible D gene is TRBD1 (5 bases). Germline CDR1 and CDR2: MNHNS and SASEGT. The CDR3 length is 14 residues. The V gene lost 1 base and the J gene lost 9 bases, with 13 bases spanning the gap. The CDR3 reads CASSEGGGSTTIYF. CDR3 in DNA: TGTGCCAGCAGTGAAGGCGGGGGTTCTACCACCATATATTTT.

This clone was recorded only once. The DNA for the CDR3 is TGCGCCAGCAGCCAAGATCGATCCGGGACAGGGGTTGAAAAACTGTTTTTT. Translation: CASSQDRSGTGVEKLFF. The chain employs TRBV4-1 and TRBJ1-4; 10 bases align to TRBD1. Germline CDR1 and CDR2: MGHRA and YSYEKL. The V and J ends lost 0 bases and 7 bases, in that order; junction bases with no gene match: 8. The CDR3 extends over 17 amino acids.

The V call is TRBV3-1 (or the pseudogene TRBV3-2), the J call TRBJ2-7; tentative D call: TRBD2 (6 bases). Germline lookup yields CDR1 LGHDT and CDR2 YNNKEL (reference sequence). The CDR3 consists of 15 residues. V lost 4 bases to trimming and J lost 6 bases, with 19 bases between them. The DNA of the CDR3 is TGTGCCAGCAGCCCCAACCGGGACTTCGGTTCCGAGCAGTACTTC. As protein: CASSPNRDFGSEQYF.

The genes are TRBV5-1 and TRBJ2-5; 14 bases line up with TRBD2. Unmatched junction bases numbered 7, after V lost 4 bases and J lost 5 bases. The CDR3 is made up of 16 amino acids. CDR1 and CDR2 (germline): SGHRS, YFSETQ. The CDR3 here is CASSLGLAGGSETQYF. The CDR3 coding sequence is TGCGCCAGCAGCCTAGGACTAGCGGGGGGTTCGGAGACCCAGTACTTC.

CDR3: CASSLAGGGTDTQYF. The CDR3 DNA sequence: TGTGCCAGCAGCTTGGCGGGGGGCGGCACAGATACGCAGTATTTT. The chain combines TRBV5-6 with TRBJ2-3, with TRBD2 as a possible D gene (7 bases). The ends were cut back, 0 bases at V and 1 base at J, with 9 bases in the middle. Germline lookup yields CDR1 SGHDT and CDR2 YYEEEE. This CDR3 region has 15 residues.

This clone was seen more than once but under ten times. V is TRBV7-8 and J is TRBJ2-5; D is ambiguous. Between the trimmed V and J ends, which lost 0 bases and 1 base, there was a span of 9 bases. Germline CDR1 SGHVS, CDR2 FQNEAQ. The CDR3 loop spans 15 amino acids. CDR3 residues: CASSLAQRAQETQYF. CDR3 in DNA: TGTGCCAGCAGCTTAGCGCAAAGGGCCCAAGAGACCCAGTACTTC.

The chain combines TRBV15 with TRBJ1-2, with a tentative D call TRBD1 (5 bases). Trimming left V 8 bases short and J 4 bases short, with 20 bases between. Per germline, CDR1 LNHNV and CDR2 YYDKDF (reference sequence). The CDR3 is 15 residues long. CDR3 sequence: CATREGAGSSYGYTF. The CDR3 bases are TGTGCCACCCGAGAAGGGGCGGGCAGCTCCTATGGCTACACCTTC.

This clone has a handful of counts. The J gene is TRBJ1-1, the V gene TRBV4-3; 8 positions match TRBD1. Germline lookup yields CDR1 LGHNA and CDR2 YSLEER. The CDR3 loop spans 14 amino acids. V lost 1 base and J lost 7; bases outside the gene matches: 5. The CDR3 DNA sequence: TGCGCCAGCAGCCAAGCAGGGGGCCCAGGTGAAGCTTTCTTT. Residues: CASSQAGGPGEAFF.

This clone has only one observation. The CDR3 region is CASAPGLADEQYF. For the CDR3, the DNA is TGTGCCAGCGCCCCGGGACTAGCAGACGAGCAGTACTTC. This chain uses TRBV11-3 with TRBJ2-7, with TRBD2 matching over 9 bases. CDR3 length: 13 amino acids. Germline V gives CDR1 SGHNT, CDR2 YENEEA. The V and J ends lost 8 bases and 5 bases, in that order; junction bases with no gene match: 7.

V usage is TRBV7-2 and J usage is TRBJ2-7; TRBD2 matches at 9 bases. The CDR3 spans 15 residues. Trimming took 5 bases from V and 1 from J; bases not matched to a gene: 6. Germline V gives CDR1 SGHTA, CDR2 FQGNSA. CDR3 DNA sequence: TGTGCCAGCAGCCCAGCGGGGGGAGGGTCCTACGAGCAGTACTTC. Its protein is CASSPAGGGSYEQYF.

The CDR3 sequence: CASREGVLEKLFF. The CDR3, as DNA: TGTGCCAGCAGGGAGGGGGTTCTGGAAAAACTGTTTTTT. The rearrangement uses TRBV7-8 and TRBJ1-4; tentatively, D is TRBD1 (6 bases). CDR3 length equals 13 residues. The V gene lost 6 bases and the J gene lost 8 bases, with 13 bases spanning the gap. Looked up from germline, CDR1 is SGHVS and CDR2 is FQNEAQ.

The rearrangement uses TRBV11-3 and TRBJ1-1; the D is unclear. This CDR3 is 16 amino acids long. Germline CDR1 reads SGHNT; CDR2 reads YENEEA. V lost 5 bases, J lost 2 bases, and 18 bases lay in between. CDR3 DNA: TGTGCCAGCAGCCCAAGGGAGGGCCCCCGTAACACTGAAGCTTTCTTT. Amino acids: CASSPREGPRNTEAFF.

V and J are TRBV6-5 and TRBJ1-4; 8 positions agree with TRBD1. Germline trimming cut 3 bases from V and 8 bases from J; bases unmatched to any gene: 8. Germline-derived CDR1 and CDR2 are MNHEY and SVGAGI. The CDR3 is 15 amino acids. The CDR3 nucleotides read TGTGCCAGCAGTTATTCAGGACAGGGAAAGGAAAAACTGTTTTTT. Residues: CASSYSGQGKEKLFF.

This chain links TRBV2 with TRBJ1-2; TRBD1 agrees at 9 bases. Germline V gene sequence: CDR1 SNHLY, CDR2 FYNNEI. CDR3 length equals 12 residues. Trimming at V came to 8 bases and at J to 8 bases, leaving 6 bases not matched to a gene. As DNA, the CDR3 is TGTGCCAGCGCCGGGACAGGGAGAGGCTACACCTTC. Encoded protein: CASAGTGRGYTF.

The chain's CDR3 is CASSLTGPQNTEAFF. The CDR3 bases are TGCGCCAGCAGCTTGACAGGGCCCCAGAACACTGAAGCTTTCTTT. The gene calls are TRBV5-1 and TRBJ1-1; D perhaps matches TRBD1 (6 bases). V was shortened by 1 base and J by 1 base, with 11 bases between the two germline ends. Germline lookup yields CDR1 SGHRS and CDR2 YFSETQ. The CDR3 totals 15 residues.

V is TRBV2 and J is TRBJ1-3, with unresolved D. V dropped 4 bases and J dropped 0 bases, with 22 bases sitting between them. CDR1 is SNHLY, CDR2 FYNNEI, per germline. The CDR3 covers 19 residues. CDR3 bases: TGTGCCAGCAGTGTTTCTACAAGCCTACCCCAATCCTCTGGAAACACCATATATTTT. It codes for CASSVSTSLPQSSGNTIYF.